This T cell receptor beta chain was identified during a study of siplizumab effects on memory and regulatory T cells. CDR3 length: 16 residues. The V gene lost 3 bases and the J gene lost 6 bases, with 18 bases spanning the gap. Germline V gene sequence: CDR1 MDHEN, CDR2 SYDVKM. TCRdb's copy holds only in-frame clones and misses some; the assay was immunoSEQ multiplex PCR. The profile covers around 100,000 clones, with about 93% appearing a single time and roughly 0.6% taken by the ten largest. The chain joins TRBV28 to TRBJ2-1; D possibly corresponds to TRBD1 (6 bases). The TCR sequence derives from a human donor in good health. Source material: Tregs sorted from blood. The CDR3 DNA reads as TGTGCCAGCAGTTTTCGCCGCGCTAGGGGGATCAATGAGCAGTTCTTC. Amino acids: CASSFRRARGINEQFF.